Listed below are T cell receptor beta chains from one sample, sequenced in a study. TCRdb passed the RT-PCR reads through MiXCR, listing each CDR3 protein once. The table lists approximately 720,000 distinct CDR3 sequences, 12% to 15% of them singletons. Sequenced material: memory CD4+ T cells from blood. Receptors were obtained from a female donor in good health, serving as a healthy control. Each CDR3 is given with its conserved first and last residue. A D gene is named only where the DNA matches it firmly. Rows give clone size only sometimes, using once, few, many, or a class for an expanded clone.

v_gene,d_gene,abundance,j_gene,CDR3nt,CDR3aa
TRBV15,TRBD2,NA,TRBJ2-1,TGTGCAGCCAGCAGAGGAAAGTCAGCGGGAGGAGTCGATGAGCAGTTCTTC,CAASRGKSAGGVDEQFF
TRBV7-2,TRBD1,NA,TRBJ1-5,TGTGCCAGCAGCCCGGGGGACAGAAGCAATCAGCCCCAGCATTTT,CASSPGDRSNQPQHF
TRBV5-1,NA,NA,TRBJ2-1,TGCGCCAGCAGCTTGGAATCTCAATACAATGAGCAGTTCTTC,CASSLESQYNEQFF
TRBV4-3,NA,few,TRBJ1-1,TGCGCCAGCAGCCAAGACGCTATATGGGGCTATTCCACTGAAGCTTTCTTT,CASSQDAIWGYSTEAFF
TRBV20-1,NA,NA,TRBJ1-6,TGCAGTGCTCCTAACACTAGGGCGTTGGGTTCACCCCTCCACTTT,CSAPNTRALGSPLHF
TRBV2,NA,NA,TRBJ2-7,TGTGCCAGCAGTGAAATGAACGGCGAGCAGTACTTC,CASSEMNGEQYF
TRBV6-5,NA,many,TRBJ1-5,TGTGCCAGCAGTTACTCATGGGAGGGCAATCAGCCCCAGCATTTT,CASSYSWEGNQPQHF
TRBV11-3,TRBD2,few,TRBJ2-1,TGTGCCAGCAGCTTAGGAGGAGCGGGAGGGGCCTACAATGAGCAGTTCTTC,CASSLGGAGGAYNEQFF
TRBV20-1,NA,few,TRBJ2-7,TGCAGTGCTAGGCGGGCGGGGCTCGCCTACGAGCAGTACTTC,CSARRAGLAYEQYF
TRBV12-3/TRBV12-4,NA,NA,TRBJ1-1,TGTGCCAGCAGTTTATCCGAGGTCCTGAACACTGAAGCTTTCTTT,CASSLSEVLNTEAFF
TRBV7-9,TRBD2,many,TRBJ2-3,TGTGCCAGCAGCCAGAGCGGGGTCAGCACAGATACGCAGTATTTT,CASSQSGVSTDTQYF
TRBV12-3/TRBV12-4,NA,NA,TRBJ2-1,TGTGCCAGCATTACGGGAGTAAGTAACAATGAGCAGTTCTTC,CASITGVSNNEQFF
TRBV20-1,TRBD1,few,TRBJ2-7,TGCAGTGCTAGATCCGGGACAGTCTCCTACGAGCAGTACTTC,CSARSGTVSYEQYF
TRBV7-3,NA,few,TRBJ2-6,TGTGCCAGCACCCGGTACGGGAGTGCTGGGGCCAACGTCCTGACTTTC,CASTRYGSAGANVLTF
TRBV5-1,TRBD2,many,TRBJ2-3,TGCGCCAGCAGCTTGCTGGGACTAGCGGGCACGATAGGGGGAGATACGCAGTATTTT,CASSLLGLAGTIGGDTQYF